The T cell receptor (beta chain) described here comes from a study of identical twins. Study conclusions and caveats: Models underestimated out-of-frame TCR alpha sharing in monozygotic twins. Out-of-frame alpha sequences common to twins exhibited a surplus of low generation probability. Conclusions relied on cross-sectional statistical analysis, not following the same donors. Weaker excess twin sharing was seen among beta out-of-frame sequences.

A few counts support this clonotype. Its antigen is unidentified. The V end was cut by 2 bases, the J end by 1 base, with 8 bases between. This CDR3 spans 14 amino acids. The germline CDR1 and CDR2 sequences are MDHEN and SYDVKM. MiXCR was run by TCRdb on the 5' RACE reads, yielding one entry per CDR3 protein. The table has approximately 890,000 distinct CDR3 sequences, around 12% seen once; the top ten hold around 1.5%. A further study also used this sample, focusing on yellow fever vaccine responses in identical twins.

Material for sequencing was PBMCs. The J gene is TRBJ1-1, the V gene TRBV28; D is unresolved. The sequence was collected from a woman aged 18-29 years in good health. The CDR3 loop is CASSLRLTNTEAFF. The CDR3, as DNA: TGTGCCAGCAGTTTACGACTGACGAACACTGAAGCTTTCTTT.